The clone carrying this T cell receptor beta chain was observed a handful of times. This sample stems from a study of blood T cell repertoires in COVID-19. The CDR3 runs to 16 residues. Trimming removed 4 bases from V and 4 bases from J; junction bases left unmatched: 13. Looked up from germline, CDR1 is SGHRS and CDR2 is YFSETQ. The protocol was immunoSEQ multiplex PCR, while the TCRdb copy is restricted to in-frame clones and leaves out a portion. The repertoire holds around 300,000 clones, more than 70% seen once, with 2.5% to 3% in the top ten. Sequencing was carried out using peripheral blood. This clonotype was obtained from a man aged 25 to 40 with active or convalescent COVID-19. This chain links TRBV5-1 with TRBJ1-1; 7 bases match TRBD1. The CDR3 DNA reads as TGCGCCAGCAGCGTCTGGGAAAACAGGGGAACCACTGAAGCTTTCTTT. It encodes CASSVWENRGTTEAFF.